This T cell receptor beta chain was observed in a study of OX40 agonist ivuxolimab in advanced cancers. As for the study in general: About 42% of patients had received prior checkpoint inhibitor therapy.

The germline CDR1 and CDR2 sequences are MGHRA and YSYEKL. The V gene end was trimmed by 4 bases and the J gene end by 0 bases; junction bases not matched to a gene: 7. The CDR3 sequence is 19 residues long. Sequencing used immunoSEQ multiplex PCR; TCRdb keeps in-frame clones, though not all of them. The table includes around 6,500 clones, roughly 77% detected once. This clonotype originated in an adult with an advanced solid tumor such as melanoma, head and neck, liver or kidney cancer. The genes are TRBV4-1 and TRBJ2-1; 15 bases map to TRBD2. Sequenced material: CD4+ or CD8+ T cells sorted from blood, taken in a trial of the OX40 agonist ivuxolimab. The CDR3 sequence is CASSPRTSGGAPSYNEQFF. The CDR3 region has the DNA TGCGCCAGCAGCCCGAGGACTAGCGGGGGGGCCCCCTCCTACAATGAGCAGTTCTTC.